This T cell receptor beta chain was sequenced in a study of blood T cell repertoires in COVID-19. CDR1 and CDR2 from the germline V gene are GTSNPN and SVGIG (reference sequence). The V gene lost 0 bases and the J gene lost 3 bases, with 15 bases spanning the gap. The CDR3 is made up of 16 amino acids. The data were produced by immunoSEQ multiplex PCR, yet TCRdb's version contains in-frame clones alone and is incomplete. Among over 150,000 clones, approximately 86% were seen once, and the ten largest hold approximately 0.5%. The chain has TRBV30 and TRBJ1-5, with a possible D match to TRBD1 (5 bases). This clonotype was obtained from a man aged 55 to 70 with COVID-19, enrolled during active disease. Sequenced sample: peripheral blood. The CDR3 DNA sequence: TGTGCCTGGAGTGTACCCGGGCGGGGGGACAATCAGCCCCAGCATTTT. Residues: CAWSVPGRGDNQPQHF.